Listed here are 25 T cell receptor beta chains from one sample, sequenced in a study of cytomegalovirus exposure and HLA in healthy donors. The primer mix had 60 Vbeta and 13 Jbeta primers. TCRdb's table, derived via immunoSEQ multiplex PCR, lists solely in-frame clones and lacks some. The sample consists of about 69,000 clones, about three quarters of them appearing once. Material: PBMCs. The receptor source for this set is a man aged 18 to 35 in good health and CMV-seronegative.

The chain recombines TRBV7-2 with TRBJ1-5; 7 bases line up with TRBD1. Germline assignment: CDR1 SGHTA and CDR2 FQGNSA. With 3 bases clipped from V and 5 bases from J, the junction kept 10 bases outside the gene matches. The CDR3 loop spans 16 amino acids. The CDR3 DNA reads as TGTGCCAGCAGCTTTACCCCTGGGCAGGGGGATCAGCCCCAGCATTTT. Its protein product is CASSFTPGQGDQPQHF.

This sequence joins TRBV7-2 and TRBJ2-3, with TRBD2 identical over 12 bases. Germline V CDR1 and CDR2: SGHTA, FQGNSA. Losses at the gene ends were 5 bases for V and 7 bases for J; bases not matched to a gene: 13. This CDR3 has 17 residues. CDR3 DNA: TGTGCCAGCAGCCCGGCCCCTAGCGGGGGGGCGGGACATACGCAGTATTTT. Its translation: CASSPAPSGGAGHTQYF.

The chain couples TRBV7-6 to TRBJ1-5; maybe TRBD1 (6 bases). The germline V and J ends were trimmed by 5 bases and 5 bases, with 10 bases remaining between them. Germline V gives CDR1 SGHVS, CDR2 FNYEAQ. The CDR3 extends over 13 amino acids. CDR3 DNA: TGTGCCAGCAGCCCTAGACAGGATCAGCCCCAGCATTTT. Protein product: CASSPRQDQPQHF.

CDR3 nucleotides: TGTGCCAGCAGCTTAGCGACTCATAGCTCCTACAATGAGCAGTTCTTC. Amino acids: CASSLATHSSYNEQFF. The chain couples TRBV7-6 to TRBJ2-1; D gene ambiguous. The CDR3 is 16 amino acids. V gave up 0 bases and J gave up 0 bases, with 9 bases separating them. Germline CDR1 reads SGHVS; CDR2 reads FNYEAQ. The full variable domain, rest sourced from reference TRBV7-6 and TRBJ2-1, is GAGVSQSPRYKVTKRGQDVALRCDPISGHVSLYWYRQALGQGPEFLTYFNYEAQQDKSGLPNDRFSAERPEGSISTLTIQRTEQRDSAMYRCASSLATHSSYNEQFFGPGTRLTVL.

The rearrangement links TRBV5-4 to TRBJ2-2, with D maybe TRBD1 (6 bases). Germline loops: CDR1 SGHNT, CDR2 YYREEE (reference sequence). The CDR3 is made up of 15 amino acids. V lost 0 bases and J 6 bases, leaving 12 bases between the germline ends. This CDR3 is CASSLARGAPGELFF. The CDR3 region has the DNA TGTGCCAGCAGCTTGGCCAGGGGAGCGCCCGGGGAGCTGTTTTTT.

This rearrangement joins TRBV4-1 to TRBJ2-1, with D uncertain. Looked up from germline, CDR1 is MGHRA and CDR2 is YSYEKL. V gave up 5 bases and J gave up 4 bases, with 21 bases separating them. The CDR3 consists of 17 residues. This CDR3 reads CASSLKDAAETYNEQFF. The CDR3 DNA reads TGCGCCAGCAGCTTAAAGGATGCGGCAGAGACTTACAATGAGCAGTTCTTC.

The chain uses TRBV28 and TRBJ1-5; tentative D call: TRBD1 (6 bases). Germline assignment: CDR1 MDHEN and CDR2 SYDVKM. This CDR3 has 16 residues. The V and J ends lost 2 bases and 2 bases respectively, with 13 bases between them. CDR3: CASSLRWQGRNQPQHF. The CDR3, as DNA: TGTGCCAGCAGTTTACGTTGGCAGGGGCGCAATCAGCCCCAGCATTTT.

The chain is built from TRBV6-6 and TRBJ1-4; D call uncertain. The germline V and J ends were trimmed by 3 bases and 1 base, with 9 bases remaining between them. The CDR3 is made up of 15 amino acids. Germline values: CDR1 MNHNY, CDR2 SVGAGI (reference sequence). The chain's CDR3 is CASSYSGETNEKLFF. As DNA, the CDR3 is TGTGCCAGCAGTTATTCGGGAGAAACTAATGAAAAACTGTTTTTT.

This clone was picked up one time. The CDR3 region is CASKGLASGANVLTF. The CDR3 region has the DNA TGTGCCAGTAAAGGGCTAGCAAGCGGGGCCAACGTCCTGACTTTC. The V and J genes are TRBV19 and TRBJ2-6; tentatively, D is TRBD2 (5 bases). Trimming took off 7 bases at V and 4 bases at J, with 14 bases between the two ends. Germline CDR1 and CDR2: LNHDA and SQIVND (reference sequence). CDR3 length equals 15 residues.

V is TRBV28 and J is TRBJ2-5; maybe TRBD1 (5 bases). Trimming left V 3 bases short and J 3 bases short, with 8 bases between. The CDR3 length is 13 residues. Looked up from germline, CDR1 is MDHEN and CDR2 is SYDVKM. This chain's CDR3 is CASSLETEETQYF. The CDR3 DNA reads as TGTGCCAGCAGTTTGGAGACAGAAGAGACCCAGTACTTC.

The chain links TRBV6-9 to TRBJ1-1; D possibly corresponds to TRBD1 (6 bases). This CDR3 contains 15 residues. Trimming removed 6 bases from V and 1 base from J, with 15 bases in between. From germline, CDR1 is MNHGY and CDR2 SVAAGI. The CDR3 DNA is TGTGCCAGCAGCAAGAACAGGGAGGGGAACACTGAAGCTTTCTTT. It encodes CASSKNREGNTEAFF.

This chain uses TRBV7-8 with TRBJ1-1; 7 positions match TRBD1. The CDR3 totals 15 residues. Germline-derived CDR1 and CDR2 are SGHVS and FQNEAQ. Trimming at V came to 5 bases and at J to 0 bases, leaving 6 bases not matched to a gene. CDR3 DNA sequence: TGTGCCAGCAGCCTACAGGGGAGCATGAACACTGAAGCTTTCTTT. Residues: CASSLQGSMNTEAFF. Looking up the rest from reference TRBV7-8 and TRBJ1-1 gives the full variable domain: GAGVSQSPRYKVAKRGQDVALRCDPISGHVSLFWYQQALGQGPEFLTYFQNEAQLDKSGLPSDRFFAERPEGSVSTLKIQRTQQEDSAVYLCASSLQGSMNTEAFFGQGTRLTVV.

This clone was counted a few times. This chain connects TRBV7-2 to TRBJ2-3; 11 bases fit TRBD2. The CDR3 extends over 14 amino acids. V shed 3 bases and J 5 bases; nucleotides not matched to a gene: 1. CDR1 and CDR2 from the germline V gene are SGHTA and FQGNSA. DNA of the CDR3: TGTGCCAGCAGCTTTGGGACTAGCGGAGATACGCAGTATTTT. This sequence encodes CASSFGTSGDTQYF.

V gene TRBV27 combines with J gene TRBJ1-1; 11 nucleotides align to TRBD1. There are 15 residues in the CDR3. Per the germline V gene, CDR1 is MNHEY and CDR2 is SMNVEV (reference sequence). The V segment lost 0 bases and the J segment 4 bases; nucleotides outside the gene matches: 1. The CDR3 protein is CASSLSGTGGTEAFF. CDR3 in DNA: TGTGCCAGCAGTTTATCGGGGACAGGGGGCACTGAAGCTTTCTTT.

The chain employs TRBV11-1 and TRBJ2-7, with D maybe TRBD1 (6 bases). This CDR3 has 13 amino acids. Germline assignment: CDR1 SGHAT and CDR2 FQDESV (reference sequence). The V and J ends lost 6 bases and 9 bases respectively, with 18 bases between them. The CDR3 spells CASSPDLDRPQYV. The CDR3 bases are TGTGCCAGCAGTCCAGACCTTGACAGGCCGCAGTACGTC.

This clone is medium-sized in the sample. V and J are TRBV28 and TRBJ2-1, with 7 bases identical to TRBD1. The CDR3 loop spans 18 amino acids. In germline, CDR1 is MDHEN, CDR2 SYDVKM. J lost 0 bases, V lost 5 bases, and 13 bases had no gene match. CDR3 residues: CASSSPGTEMSSYNEQFF. The CDR3 DNA reads TGTGCCAGCAGTAGTCCCGGGACAGAAATGAGCTCCTACAATGAGCAGTTCTTC.

This chain uses TRBV7-2 with TRBJ2-2, with 9 bases aligning to TRBD2. The CDR3 length is 16 residues. Germline-derived CDR1 and CDR2 are SGHTA and FQGNSA. V lost 4 bases to trimming and J lost 9 bases; unmatched junction nucleotides: 12. This CDR3 is CASSYGLAGATRELFF. Here the CDR3 DNA reads TGTGCCAGCAGCTACGGGTTAGCGGGGGCGACGAGGGAGCTGTTTTTT.

The gene calls are TRBV11-2 and TRBJ1-1, with D perhaps matching TRBD1 (6 bases). In germline, CDR1 is SGHAT, CDR2 FQNNGV. Trimming pared 7 bases from V and 0 bases from J, leaving 24 bases between. The CDR3 is made up of 18 amino acids. CDR3 residues: CASTLGRGALFMNTEAFF. As DNA, the CDR3 is TGTGCCAGCACTCTAGGGCGGGGGGCCCTTTTTATGAACACTGAAGCTTTCTTT.

The V and J genes are TRBV4-1 and TRBJ1-3, with TRBD1 identical over 11 bases. Trimming at V came to 0 bases and at J to 2 bases, leaving 3 bases not matched to a gene. The CDR3 runs to 17 residues. Per germline, CDR1 MGHRA and CDR2 YSYEKL. CDR3 region: CASSQDRGQGAGNTIYF. For the CDR3, the DNA is TGCGCCAGCAGCCAAGATCGGGGACAGGGGGCTGGAAACACCATATATTTT.

This chain joins TRBV2 and TRBJ1-5; no reliable D call. The germline V and J ends were trimmed by 4 bases and 2 bases, with 9 bases remaining between them. Germline V gene lookup returns CDR1 SNHLY and CDR2 FYNNEI. This CDR3 is built from 14 residues. CDR3 in amino acids: CASSALQGNQPQHF. The CDR3 nucleotides are TGTGCCAGCAGTGCCCTCCAGGGCAATCAGCCCCAGCATTTT.

This clone is medium-sized (0.01 to 0.1%) in the sample. This rearrangement joins TRBV4-1 to TRBJ2-7; D unclear. Trimming removed 1 base from V and 2 bases from J, with 6 bases in between. The CDR3 sequence is 13 residues long. Germline V gene lookup returns CDR1 MGHRA and CDR2 YSYEKL. The DNA for the CDR3 is TGCGCCAGCAGCCAAGCGGGTCCCTACGAGCAGTACTTC. Translated, it gives CASSQAGPYEQYF.

This chain links TRBV28 with TRBJ2-7, with D unresolved. The germline V and J ends were trimmed by 5 bases and 2 bases, with 13 bases remaining between them. This CDR3 region has 14 residues. Germline V gives CDR1 MDHEN, CDR2 SYDVKM. CDR3 residues: CASSDLEPPYEQYF. The CDR3 bases are TGTGCCAGCAGTGATCTGGAGCCCCCCTACGAGCAGTACTTC.

J is TRBJ1-1 and V is TRBV30; the match to TRBD1 covers 8 bases. Germline-derived CDR1 and CDR2 are GTSNPN and SVGIG (reference sequence). V was clipped by 4 bases and J by 5 bases; unmatched bases: 6. The CDR3 has 13 residues. The CDR3 DNA follows: TGTGCCTGGACCACAGGGGGAGGGACTGAAGCTTTCTTT. This sequence encodes CAWTTGGGTEAFF.

V usage is TRBV5-1 and J usage is TRBJ2-7; tentative D call: TRBD2 (5 bases). The CDR3 has 19 amino acids. Germline CDR1 is SGHRS and CDR2 is YFSETQ. The V gene lost 3 bases and the J gene lost 1 base, with 26 bases spanning the gap. CDR3 residues: CASSSGLGFTGKLSYEQYV. For the CDR3, the DNA is TGCGCCAGCAGCTCTGGATTGGGGTTTACGGGGAAATTATCCTACGAGCAGTACGTC.

The chain carries TRBV4-3 and TRBJ2-3; 7 bases fit TRBD1. The CDR3 runs to 15 residues. V shed 3 bases and J 4 bases; nucleotides not matched to a gene: 7. CDR1 and CDR2 (germline): LGHNA, YSLEER. This CDR3 reads CASSQEPRGPDTQYF. CDR3 DNA sequence: TGCGCCAGCAGCCAGGAACCGAGGGGGCCAGATACGCAGTATTTT.